This TCR beta chain was identified during a study of blood T cell repertoires in COVID-19. At the level of the study: Researchers got acute and convalescent COVID-19 samples from the United States, Italy and Spain.

The germline V gene encodes CDR1 MNHEY and CDR2 SVGAGI. The CDR3 runs to 12 residues. The V end lost 7 bases, the J end lost 2 bases, and 6 bases lay between the germline ends. In the source study's methods: Estimation of nucleated cell counts relied on the amplification of reference gene primers. Measured with immunoSEQ multiplex PCR; TCRdb has only the in-frame clones, and not every one. The V and J calls and clone size come from that table; D and trimming were worked out from the DNA. The table shows a few hundred thousand clones, with approximately 85% occurring only once. The V gene is TRBV6-5, the J gene TRBJ1-5; D uncertain. Sample: PBMCs or T cells enriched from blood (not recorded which). The sequence was obtained from a woman aged 25-40 years who had recovered from COVID-19. In nucleotides, the CDR3 is TGTGCCAGCACACCGGGCAATCAGCCCCAGCATTTT. This sequence encodes CASTPGNQPQHF.